This T cell receptor (beta chain) was profiled in a study of T cells in Graves' hyperthyroidism and ophthalmopathy. Diagnostic assessment was based on clinical symptoms, serum thyroxine and TRAb, thyroid ultrasound and orbital computed tomography. Researchers amplified the TCR beta CDR3 regions from RNA transcripts. The HTBI primer set drove a first-round RT-PCR of the TCR CDR3. TCRdb re-called the multiplex PCR reads through MiXCR, storing one row per CDR3 protein. Seen here are hundreds of thousands of distinct CDR3 sequences, around 38% observed once, and the top ten hold roughly 8.3%. About this clonotype itself: Its ends do not fully match the called genes, so a read error is possible.

CDR1 is MNHNS and CDR2 is SASEGT in the germline V gene. The CDR3 covers 16 residues. The sample taken for sequencing was blood. The chain uses TRBV6-1 and TRBJ1-1, with TRBD1 as a possible D gene (5 bases). This TCR was sampled from a man younger than 35 with Graves' hyperthyroidism. CDR3 sequence reads: CAGSNGTPEPNTEAFF. The CDR3 region has the DNA TGTGCCGGCAGCAACGGGACCCCGGAACCGAACACTGAAGCTTTCTTT.